This record covers a single T cell receptor (beta chain). This sample is drawn from a study of CD8+ T cells in alopecia areata. Germline lookup yields CDR1 SGHAT and CDR2 FQNNGV. The CDR3 is made up of 14 amino acids. The germline V and J ends were trimmed by 7 bases and 1 base, with 13 bases remaining between them. In each case, RNA was isolated and then reverse transcribed into cDNA as the sequencing template. Clones were read by immunoSEQ multiplex PCR, and TCRdb kept only the in-frame ones, dropping some. The profile shows over 100,000 clones, approximately 49% of them singletons. V and J are TRBV11-2 and TRBJ2-5, with a weak D call TRBD2 (6 bases). The input for sequencing was CD8+ T cells sorted from blood, taken at week 0. The receptor's source is a human donor with alopecia areata. CDR3 bases: TGTGCCAGCATAGGACCGGGACTCCAAGAGACCCAGTACTTC. Its translation: CASIGPGLQETQYF.